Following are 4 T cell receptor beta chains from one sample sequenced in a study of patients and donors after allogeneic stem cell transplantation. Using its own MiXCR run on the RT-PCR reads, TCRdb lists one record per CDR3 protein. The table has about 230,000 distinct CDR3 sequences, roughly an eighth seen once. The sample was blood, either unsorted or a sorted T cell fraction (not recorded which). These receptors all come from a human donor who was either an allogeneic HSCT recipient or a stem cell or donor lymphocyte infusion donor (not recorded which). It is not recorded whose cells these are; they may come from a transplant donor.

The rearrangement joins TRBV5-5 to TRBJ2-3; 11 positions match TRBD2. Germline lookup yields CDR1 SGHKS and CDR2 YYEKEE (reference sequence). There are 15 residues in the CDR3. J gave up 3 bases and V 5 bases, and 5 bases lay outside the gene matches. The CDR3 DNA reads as TGTGCCAGCAGAGCAACTAGCGGGAGTACAGATACGCAGTATTTT. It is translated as CASRATSGSTDTQYF.

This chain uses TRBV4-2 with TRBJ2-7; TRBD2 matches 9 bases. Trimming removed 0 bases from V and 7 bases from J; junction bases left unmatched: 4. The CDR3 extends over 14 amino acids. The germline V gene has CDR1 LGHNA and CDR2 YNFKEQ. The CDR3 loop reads CASSQDAGGQEQYF. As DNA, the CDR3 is TGTGCCAGCAGCCAAGACGCGGGGGGGCAAGAGCAGTACTTC.

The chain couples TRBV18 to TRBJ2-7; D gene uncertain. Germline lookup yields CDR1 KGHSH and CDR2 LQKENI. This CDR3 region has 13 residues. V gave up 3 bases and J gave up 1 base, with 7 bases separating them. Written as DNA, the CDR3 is TGTGCCAGCTCACCTCCTTATTCCTACGAGCAGTACTTC. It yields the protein CASSPPYSYEQYF.

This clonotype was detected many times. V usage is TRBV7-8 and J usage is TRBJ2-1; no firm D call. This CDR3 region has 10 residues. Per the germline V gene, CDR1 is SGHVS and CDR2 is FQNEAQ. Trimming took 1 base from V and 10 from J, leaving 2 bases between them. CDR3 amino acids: CASSLGEQFF. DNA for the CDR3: TGTGCCAGCAGCTTAGGCGAGCAGTTCTTC.